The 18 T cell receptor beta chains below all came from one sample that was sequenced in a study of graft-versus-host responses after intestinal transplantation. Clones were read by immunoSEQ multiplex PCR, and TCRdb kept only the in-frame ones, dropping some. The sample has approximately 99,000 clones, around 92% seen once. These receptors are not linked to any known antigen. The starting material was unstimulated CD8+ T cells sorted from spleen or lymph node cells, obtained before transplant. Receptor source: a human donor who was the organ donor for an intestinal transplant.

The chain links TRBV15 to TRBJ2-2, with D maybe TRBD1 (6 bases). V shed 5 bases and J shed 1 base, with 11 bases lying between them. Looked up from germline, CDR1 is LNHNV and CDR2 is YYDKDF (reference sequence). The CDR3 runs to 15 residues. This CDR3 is CATSFRGLNTGELFF. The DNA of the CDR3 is TGTGCCACCAGCTTCAGGGGTCTGAACACCGGGGAGCTGTTTTTT. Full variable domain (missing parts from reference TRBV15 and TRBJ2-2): DAMVIQNPRYQVTQFGKPVTLSCSQTLNHNVMYWYQQKSSQAPKLLFHYYDKDFNNEADTPDNFQSRRPNTSFCFLDIRSPGLGDTAMYLCATSFRGLNTGELFFGEGSRLTVL.

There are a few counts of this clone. CDR3 protein: CATSNPGQSYEQYF. CDR3 sequence (DNA): TGTGCCACCAGTAATCCGGGACAGTCCTACGAGCAGTACTTC. The rearrangement links TRBV15 to TRBJ2-7, with TRBD1 matching over 7 bases. The germline V gene has CDR1 LNHNV and CDR2 YYDKDF (reference sequence). CDR3 length: 14 residues. The V and J ends lost 6 bases and 1 base, in that order; junction bases with no gene match: 6.

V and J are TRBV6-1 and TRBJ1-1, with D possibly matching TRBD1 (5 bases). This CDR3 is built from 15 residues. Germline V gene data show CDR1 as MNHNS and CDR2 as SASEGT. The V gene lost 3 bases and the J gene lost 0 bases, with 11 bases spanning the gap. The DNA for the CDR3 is TGTGCCAGCAGTGACTTTGTGGGGCTGAACACTGAAGCTTTCTTT. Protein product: CASSDFVGLNTEAFF.

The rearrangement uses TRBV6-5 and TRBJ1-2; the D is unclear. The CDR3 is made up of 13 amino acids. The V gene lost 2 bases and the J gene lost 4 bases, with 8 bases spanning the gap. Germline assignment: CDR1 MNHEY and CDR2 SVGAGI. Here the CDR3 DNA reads TGTGCCAGCAGTTACGCGACTTTCTATGGCTACACCTTC. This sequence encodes CASSYATFYGYTF.

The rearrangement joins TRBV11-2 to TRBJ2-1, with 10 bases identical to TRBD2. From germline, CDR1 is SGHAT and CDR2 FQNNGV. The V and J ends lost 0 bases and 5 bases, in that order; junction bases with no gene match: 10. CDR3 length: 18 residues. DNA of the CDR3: TGTGCCAGCAGCTTAGAATTTCTGCCAGCGGGGGGGGACAATGAGCAGTTCTTC. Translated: CASSLEFLPAGGDNEQFF.

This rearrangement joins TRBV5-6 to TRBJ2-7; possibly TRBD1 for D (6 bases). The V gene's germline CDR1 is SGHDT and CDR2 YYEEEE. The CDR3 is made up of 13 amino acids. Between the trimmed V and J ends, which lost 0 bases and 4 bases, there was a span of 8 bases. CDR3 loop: CASSLGGGYEQYF. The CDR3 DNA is TGTGCCAGCAGCTTGGGAGGGGGATACGAGCAGTACTTC.

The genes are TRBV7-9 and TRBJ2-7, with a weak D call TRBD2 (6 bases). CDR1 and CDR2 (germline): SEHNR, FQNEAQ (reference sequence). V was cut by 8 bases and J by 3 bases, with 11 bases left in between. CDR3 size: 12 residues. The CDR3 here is CASGGLNYEQYF. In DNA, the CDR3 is TGTGCCAGCGGGGGACTGAACTACGAGCAGTACTTC. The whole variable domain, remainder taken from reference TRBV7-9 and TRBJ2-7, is DTGVSQNPRHKITKRGQNVTFRCDPISEHNRLYWYRQTLGQGPEFLTYFQNEAQLEKSRLLSDRFSAERPKGSFSTLEIQRTEQGDSAMYLCASGGLNYEQYFGPGTRLTVT.

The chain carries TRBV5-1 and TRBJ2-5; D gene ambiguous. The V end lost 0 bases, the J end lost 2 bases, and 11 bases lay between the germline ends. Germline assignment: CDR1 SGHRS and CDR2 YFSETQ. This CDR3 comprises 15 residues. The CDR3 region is CASSLAGGIQETQYF. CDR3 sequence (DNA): TGCGCCAGCAGCTTGGCCGGCGGTATTCAAGAGACCCAGTACTTC.

CDR3 nucleotide sequence: TGTGCCAGCTTAGCTGTGGTCGGCACTAATGAAAAACTGTTTTTT. Encoded protein: CASLAVVGTNEKLFF. The rearrangement uses TRBV6-5 and TRBJ1-4; D gene unclear. This CDR3 is 15 amino acids long. Germline loops: CDR1 MNHEY, CDR2 SVGAGI. The V end lost 8 bases, the J end lost 2 bases, and 15 bases lay between the germline ends.

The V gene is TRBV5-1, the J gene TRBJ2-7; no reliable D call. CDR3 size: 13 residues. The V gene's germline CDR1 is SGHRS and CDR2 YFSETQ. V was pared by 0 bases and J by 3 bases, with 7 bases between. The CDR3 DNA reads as TGCGCCAGCAGCTTGGATATCTTCTACGAGCAGTACTTC. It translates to CASSLDIFYEQYF.

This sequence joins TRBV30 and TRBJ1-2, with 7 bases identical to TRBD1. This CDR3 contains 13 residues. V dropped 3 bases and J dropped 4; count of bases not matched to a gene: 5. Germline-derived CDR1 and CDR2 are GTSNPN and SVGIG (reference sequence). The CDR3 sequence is CAWSVGTVYGYTF. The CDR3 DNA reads TGTGCCTGGAGCGTCGGGACAGTCTATGGCTACACCTTC.

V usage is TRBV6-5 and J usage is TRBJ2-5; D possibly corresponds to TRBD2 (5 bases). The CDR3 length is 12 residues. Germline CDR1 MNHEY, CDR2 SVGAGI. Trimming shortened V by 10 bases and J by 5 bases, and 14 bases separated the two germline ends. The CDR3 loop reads CATSADGETQYF. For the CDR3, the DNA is TGTGCCACCTCAGCGGACGGCGAGACCCAGTACTTC.

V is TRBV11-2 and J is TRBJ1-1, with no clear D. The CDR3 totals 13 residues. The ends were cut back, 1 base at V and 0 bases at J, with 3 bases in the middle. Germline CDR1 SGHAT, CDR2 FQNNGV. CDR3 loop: CASSLVLNTEAFF. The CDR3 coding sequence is TGTGCCAGCAGCTTAGTCTTGAACACTGAAGCTTTCTTT. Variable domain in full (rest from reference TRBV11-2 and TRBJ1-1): EAGVAQSPRYKIIEKRQSVAFWCNPISGHATLYWYQQILGQGPKLLIQFQNNGVVDDSQLPKDRFSAERLKGVDSTLKIQPAKLEDSAVYLCASSLVLNTEAFFGQGTRLTVV.

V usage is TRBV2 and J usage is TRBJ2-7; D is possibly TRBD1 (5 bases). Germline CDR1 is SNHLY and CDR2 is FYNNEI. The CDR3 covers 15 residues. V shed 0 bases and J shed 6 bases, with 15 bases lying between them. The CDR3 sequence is CASSEAGDSLGEQYF. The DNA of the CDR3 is TGTGCCAGCAGTGAAGCAGGAGACAGCCTCGGCGAGCAGTACTTC.

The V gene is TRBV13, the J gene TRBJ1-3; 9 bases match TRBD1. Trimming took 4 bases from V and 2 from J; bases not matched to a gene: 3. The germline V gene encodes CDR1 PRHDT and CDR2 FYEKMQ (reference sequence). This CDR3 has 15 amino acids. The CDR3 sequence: CASSSGTGPGNTIYF. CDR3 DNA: TGTGCCAGCAGCTCCGGGACAGGGCCTGGAAACACCATATATTTT.

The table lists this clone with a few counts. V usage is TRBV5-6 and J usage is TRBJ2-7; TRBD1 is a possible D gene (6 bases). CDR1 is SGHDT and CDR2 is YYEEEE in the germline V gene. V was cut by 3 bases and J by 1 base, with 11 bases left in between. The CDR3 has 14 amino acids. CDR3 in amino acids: CASSWGHPSYEQYF. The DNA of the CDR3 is TGTGCCAGCAGCTGGGGACATCCGTCCTACGAGCAGTACTTC. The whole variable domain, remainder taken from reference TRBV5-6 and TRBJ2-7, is DAGVTQSPTHLIKTRGQQVTLRCSPKSGHDTVSWYQQALGQGPQFIFQYYEEEERQRGNFPDRFSGHQFPNYSSELNVNALLLGDSALYLCASSWGHPSYEQYFGPGTRLTVT.

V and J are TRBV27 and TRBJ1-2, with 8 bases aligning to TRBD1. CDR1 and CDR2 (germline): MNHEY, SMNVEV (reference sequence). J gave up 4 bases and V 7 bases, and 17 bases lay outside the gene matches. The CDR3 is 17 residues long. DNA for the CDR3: TGTGCCAGCACCTCGGGACAGGACTACGTTCGGGGCTATGGCTACACCTTC. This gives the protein CASTSGQDYVRGYGYTF.

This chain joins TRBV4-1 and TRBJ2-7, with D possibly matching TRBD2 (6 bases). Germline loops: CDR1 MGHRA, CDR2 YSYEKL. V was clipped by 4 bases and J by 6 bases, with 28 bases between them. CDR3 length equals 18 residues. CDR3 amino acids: CASSPIKIVGTMGGEQYF. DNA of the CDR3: TGCGCCAGCAGCCCCATAAAGATTGTCGGGACCATGGGGGGCGAGCAGTACTTC.